A selection of T cell receptor beta chains follows, all from one sample in a study of blood T cell repertoires in COVID-19. The assay was immunoSEQ multiplex PCR, and TCRdb's table has in-frame clones only and misses some. The sample includes roughly 300,000 clones, more than 70% of them seen just once. Sequenced: peripheral blood. The receptors were gathered from a woman in her 50s who had recovered from COVID-19. Each CDR3 is given with its conserved first and last residue. A D gene is named only where the DNA matches it firmly. Expanded clones are given a class, and other clones once, few, many or no size at all.

cdr3_length,d_call,j_call,clone_size,v_call,cdr3_aa,cdr3_nt
14,TRBD1,TRBJ2-7,NA,TRBV6-5,CASSKRDRGYEQYF,TGTGCCAGCAGTAAACGGGACAGGGGCTACGAGCAGTACTTC
15,TRBD1,TRBJ2-2,NA,TRBV3-1/TRBV3-2,CASSQRDRGHGELFF,TGTGCCAGCAGCCAAAGAGACAGGGGGCACGGGGAGCTGTTTTTT
15,TRBD2,TRBJ2-1,NA,TRBV15,CATSTGLAGANEQFF,TGTGCCACCAGCACCGGACTAGCGGGAGCCAATGAGCAGTTCTTC
13,NA,TRBJ1-5,NA,TRBV12-3/TRBV12-4,CASSSGAFGPQHF,TGTGCCAGCAGTTCAGGGGCCTTTGGTCCCCAGCATTTT
16,NA,TRBJ2-3,once,TRBV21-1,CASSKGAGGLTDTQYF,TGTGCCAGCAGCAAAGGAGCGGGGGGACTCACAGATACGCAGTATTTT
15,TRBD1,TRBJ1-4,NA,TRBV7-2,CASSLDGTGVKKLFF,TGTGCCAGCAGCTTAGATGGGACAGGGGTTAAAAAACTGTTTTTT
16,NA,TRBJ2-5,NA,TRBV25-1,CASSELIGRAEETQYF,TGTGCCAGCAGTGAGCTTATAGGCAGGGCAGAAGAGACCCAGTACTTC
15,TRBD1,TRBJ1-2,NA,TRBV30,CAWSWGQGYGGGYTF,TGTGCCTGGAGCTGGGGACAGGGTTACGGTGGTGGCTACACCTTC
16,TRBD1,TRBJ2-2,NA,TRBV4-1,CASSQDQGVNTGELFF,TGCGCCAGCAGCCAAGATCAGGGGGTCAACACCGGGGAGCTGTTTTTT
13,NA,TRBJ2-7,many,TRBV4-2,CASSQDLQVKQYF,TGTGCCAGCAGCCAAGATCTACAGGTTAAGCAGTACTTC
13,NA,TRBJ1-4,NA,TRBV19,CASQQGMVEKLFF,TGTGCCAGCCAACAGGGTATGGTTGAAAAACTGTTTTTT
15,NA,TRBJ2-2,once,TRBV18,CASSPQRGNTGELFF,TGTGCCAGCTCACCGCAAAGGGGGAACACCGGGGAGCTGTTTTTT
16,TRBD1,TRBJ2-1,NA,TRBV7-9,CASRSDRDRSYNEQFF,TGTGCCAGCAGGAGCGACCGGGACAGAAGCTACAATGAGCAGTTCTTC
14,TRBD1,TRBJ1-1,NA,TRBV18,CASSAGQGAGEAFF,TGTGCCAGCTCAGCAGGACAGGGGGCGGGTGAAGCTTTCTTT
14,NA,TRBJ2-1,NA,TRBV21-1,CAIGIGQGGNEQFF,TGTGCCATCGGCATTGGACAGGGGGGCAATGAGCAGTTCTTC
17,NA,TRBJ2-7,NA,TRBV4-3,CASSQDYPGQSSYEQYF,TGCGCCAGCAGCCAAGATTATCCTGGGCAGTCCTCCTACGAGCAGTACTTC
17,TRBD1,TRBJ2-2,NA,TRBV28,CASRRGGASLGTGELFF,TGTGCCAGCAGAAGAGGGGGCGCCTCCTTGGGCACCGGGGAGCTGTTTTTT
15,TRBD1,TRBJ2-7,few,TRBV9,CASSVDGTGAYEQYF,TGTGCCAGCAGCGTAGATGGGACAGGGGCCTACGAGCAGTACTTC
15,TRBD1,TRBJ2-7,NA,TRBV5-4,CASSIGTGSSYEQYF,TGTGCCAGCAGCATTGGGACAGGGAGCTCCTACGAGCAGTACTTC
16,TRBD2,TRBJ2-2,NA,TRBV18,CASSPVLAGNTGELFF,TGTGCCAGCTCACCCGTTTTAGCGGGGAACACCGGGGAGCTGTTTTTT
14,TRBD1,TRBJ1-2,NA,TRBV28,CASSSPGGDYGYTF,TGTGCCAGCAGTTCGCCAGGGGGCGATTATGGCTACACCTTC
15,TRBD2,TRBJ2-5,few,TRBV28,CASSFGLADWETQYF,TGTGCCAGCAGTTTCGGACTAGCGGATTGGGAGACCCAGTACTTC
14,NA,TRBJ2-5,NA,TRBV3-1/TRBV3-2,CASSQVVNGETQYF,TGTGCCAGCAGCCAAGTGGTGAATGGCGAGACCCAGTACTTC
15,NA,TRBJ1-2,NA,TRBV10-3,CAIRDGTRADYGYTF,TGTGCCATCAGGGACGGGACACGGGCCGACTATGGCTACACCTTC